This T cell receptor beta chain was documented in a study of T cell repertoires in cytomegalovirus infection. With regard to this clonotype: Its matching antigen is unknown.

Each CDR3 protein is one row after TCRdb ran MiXCR on the reads. Of approximately 89,000 distinct CDR3 sequences listed, roughly 25% are singletons. Germline values: CDR1 SGHVS, CDR2 FNYEAQ. Trimming stripped 2 bases from V and 7 bases from J, with 8 bases between. This CDR3 has 13 residues. This chain links TRBV7-6 with TRBJ1-4, with D possibly TRBD1 on 6 matching bases. Sequencing was performed on CD8+ T cells from cultured PBMCs, taken from culture after CMV antigen stimulation. The TCR sequence derives from a human donor in good health (CMV status not recorded). Some clones in this sample may be carry-over from other donors' samples. The CDR3 DNA reads TGTGCCAGCAGCTTAACAGGGTCTGAAAAACTGTTTTTT. It encodes CASSLTGSEKLFF. Looking up the rest from reference TRBV7-6 and TRBJ1-4 gives the full variable domain: GAGVSQSPRYKVTKRGQDVALRCDPISGHVSLYWYRQALGQGPEFLTYFNYEAQQDKSGLPNDRFSAERPEGSISTLTIQRTEQRDSAMYRCASSLTGSEKLFFGSGTQLSVL.